This TCR beta chain emerged from a study of T cell responses to AZD1222 COVID-19 vaccine. Study outcomes and limitations: After the peak T cell response, and only then, were repertoires sampled.

Repertoires were generated with immunoSEQ multiplex PCR, while TCRdb's copy carries only in-frame clones and drops some. Of around 130,000 clones in the sample, about 88% were seen once. The V end was cut by 8 bases, the J end by 2 bases, with 10 bases between. The CDR3 totals 13 residues. About this clone: Its specificity is unknown.

The sequencing used peripheral blood, collected on day 0 of AZD1222 vaccination. V is TRBV12-3 or TRBV12-4 and J is TRBJ1-5, with a weak D call TRBD1 (5 bases). The sequence was collected from an adult in good health. This chain's CDR3 is CASVRGGNQPQHF. For the CDR3, the DNA is TGTGCCAGCGTCAGAGGGGGCAATCAGCCCCAGCATTTT.